Below are 18 T cell receptor beta chains sequenced from a single sample in a study of metastatic and nonmetastatic thyroid tumors. TCRdb re-called the PCR reads with MiXCR. The repertoire consists of about 13,000 clones, with about 25% occurring once and the leading ten covering about 3.9%. No treatment had been given to any patient before thyroid surgery. The specimen sequenced was blood. These receptors originate from a female donor with papillary thyroid cancer or a benign thyroid nodule (not recorded which). Some clones in this sample may be carry-over from other donors' samples.

This clone is medium-sized in the sample. J is TRBJ2-6 and V is TRBV6-1; the D is unclear. Germline assignment: CDR1 MNHNS and CDR2 SASEGT. The CDR3 covers 15 residues. The V and J ends lost 5 bases and 0 bases respectively, with 8 bases between them. CDR3 in amino acids: CASSPQTSGANVLTF. The CDR3 DNA is TGTGCCAGCAGTCCCCAGACCTCTGGGGCCAACGTCCTGACTTTC.

This clone showed up many times. The rearrangement uses TRBV20-1 and TRBJ2-1; D is uncertain. The V end lost 4 bases, the J end lost 1 base, and 11 bases lay between the germline ends. This CDR3 is built from 14 residues. Per germline, CDR1 DFQATT and CDR2 SNEGSKA (reference sequence). The CDR3 reads CSAIRMISYNEQFF. In DNA form, the CDR3 reads TGCAGTGCTATCCGGATGATATCCTACAATGAGCAGTTCTTC.

The V gene is TRBV5-1, the J gene TRBJ2-7; no clear D. The V gene's germline CDR1 is SGHRS and CDR2 YFSETQ. CDR3 size: 14 residues. The V end was cut by 0 bases, the J end by 5 bases, with 12 bases between. The CDR3 spells CASSLERPADEQYF. Written as DNA, the CDR3 is TGCGCCAGCAGCTTGGAACGCCCCGCGGACGAGCAGTACTTC.

This clone came up many times. The CDR3 spells CAIRPTGANVLTF. CDR3 bases: TGTGCCATCAGGCCTACTGGGGCCAACGTCCTGACTTTC. The rearrangement uses TRBV10-3 and TRBJ2-6; D not certain. V lost 6 bases and J lost 2, with 5 bases in between. Germline V CDR1 and CDR2: ENHRY, SYGVKD. This CDR3 contains 13 residues.

This clone has more than one count but fewer than ten. The V gene is TRBV6-4, the J gene TRBJ1-6; 11 nucleotides match TRBD1. The CDR3 is 14 residues long. The germline V gene has CDR1 MRHNA and CDR2 SNTAGT. Unmatched junction bases numbered 0, after V lost 2 bases and J lost 9 bases. For the CDR3, the DNA is TGTGCCAGCAGTGACGGACAGGGGGCTTCACCCCTCCACTTT. The encoded protein is CASSDGQGASPLHF.

This clone was counted many times. V gene TRBV4-2 combines with J gene TRBJ2-3; either TRBD1 or TRBD2 may fit D (6 bases each). The V end was cut by 0 bases, the J end by 4 bases, with 14 bases between. Per the germline V gene, CDR1 is LGHNA and CDR2 is YNFKEQ. CDR3 length: 16 residues. The CDR3 reads CASSQEGGRGPDTQYF. The CDR3 region has the DNA TGTGCCAGCAGCCAAGAGGGGGGCAGGGGCCCAGATACGCAGTATTTT.

This clone counts as medium-sized. This chain connects TRBV6-1 to TRBJ1-1; D unclear. CDR3 length: 13 residues. The germline CDR1 and CDR2 sequences are MNHNS and SASEGT. Trimming pared 2 bases from V and 11 bases from J, leaving 15 bases between. Here the CDR3 DNA reads TGTGCCAGCAGTGAATCCTTGGATCAGAGGGCTTTCTTT. Amino acids: CASSESLDQRAFF.

The table lists this clone with many counts. This rearrangement joins TRBV5-6 to TRBJ2-4; possibly TRBD1 for D (6 bases). The germline CDR1 and CDR2 sequences are SGHDT and YYEEEE. V shed 4 bases and J shed 2 bases, with 13 bases lying between them. The CDR3 is 15 residues long. CDR3 amino acids: CASSDQGISKNIQYF. For the CDR3, the DNA is TGTGCCAGCAGCGACCAGGGGATCTCCAAAAACATTCAGTACTTC.

This clone was counted a few times. This chain joins TRBV6-1 and TRBJ2-1; TRBD2 is a possible D gene (6 bases). Trimming stripped 8 bases from V and 5 bases from J, with 16 bases between. This CDR3 comprises 14 residues. Germline V gene data show CDR1 as MNHNS and CDR2 as SASEGT. CDR3 loop: CASRPQGLDNEQFF. For the CDR3, the DNA is TGTGCCAGCCGTCCCCAGGGACTGGACAATGAGCAGTTCTTC.

The chain couples TRBV5-1 to TRBJ2-5, with D maybe TRBD1 (6 bases). CDR1 SGHRS and CDR2 YFSETQ come from the germline V gene. With 4 bases removed from V and 5 bases from J, the gap between germline ends came to 15 bases. This CDR3 is built from 14 residues. The CDR3 loop is CASSIVQGRETQYF. As DNA, the CDR3 is TGCGCCAGCAGCATAGTACAGGGAAGGGAGACCCAGTACTTC.

This clone was observed at least ten times. The chain joins TRBV29-1 to TRBJ2-7; 11 nucleotides line up with TRBD2. The trim removed 6 bases at V and 5 bases at J, leaving 9 bases unmatched. Germline CDR1 and CDR2: SQVTM and ANQGSEA. This CDR3 comprises 14 residues. CDR3 residues: CSVETSGGLNEQYF. The CDR3 region has the DNA TGCAGCGTAGAAACTAGCGGGGGACTCAACGAGCAGTACTTC.

This rearrangement joins TRBV6-1 to TRBJ2-3; TRBD2 matches at 10 bases. CDR1 MNHNS and CDR2 SASEGT come from the germline V gene. Germline trimming cut 6 bases from V and 4 bases from J; bases unmatched to any gene: 7. This CDR3 contains 15 residues. The chain's CDR3 is CASRAQRGGADTQYF. The CDR3 DNA follows: TGTGCCAGCAGAGCCCAGCGGGGGGGGGCAGATACGCAGTATTTT.

This clone was counted at least ten times. The V gene is TRBV5-1, the J gene TRBJ2-3; a possible D gene is TRBD2 (6 bases). Trimming cost V 0 bases and J 1 base, with 6 bases left between them. Germline V gene data show CDR1 as SGHRS and CDR2 as YFSETQ. The CDR3 loop spans 14 amino acids. The CDR3 DNA sequence: TGCGCCAGCAGCTTGGGGGAGGGCACAGATACGCAGTATTTT. Encoded protein: CASSLGEGTDTQYF.

This clone was detected a few times. The chain combines TRBV6-5 with TRBJ1-1; perhaps TRBD1 as D (6 bases). The CDR3 has 14 amino acids. Per germline, CDR1 MNHEY and CDR2 SVGAGI. V lost 4 bases, J lost 1 base, and 10 bases lay in between. The CDR3 loop reads CASSLGAGNTEAFF. The CDR3 DNA sequence: TGTGCCAGCAGTTTGGGGGCAGGGAACACTGAAGCTTTCTTT.

This clone was recorded only once. The rearrangement uses TRBV4-2 and TRBJ2-7, with D perhaps TRBD2 (5 bases). The CDR3 totals 14 residues. V was shortened by 1 base and J by 2 bases, with 9 bases between the two germline ends. CDR1 is LGHNA and CDR2 is YNFKEQ in the germline V gene. CDR3 in DNA: TGTGCCAGCAGCCAAGGCGGGCTTACCTACGAGCAGTACTTC. Its translation is CASSQGGLTYEQYF.

Relative to its sample, this clone is medium-sized. V is TRBV16 and J is TRBJ1-1; D not resolved. Germline V gene data show CDR1 as KGHSY and CDR2 as FQNENV. There are 13 residues in the CDR3. V lost 2 bases, J lost 3 bases, and 7 bases lay in between. In DNA form, the CDR3 reads TGTGCCAGCAGCCAAATTAGGGACACTGAAGCTTTCTTT. Translation gives CASSQIRDTEAFF.

This clone showed up many times. The chain uses TRBV13 and TRBJ2-3, with no clear D. CDR3 size: 16 residues. Trimming removed 5 bases at V and 0 bases at J, with 15 bases between. The V gene's germline CDR1 is PRHDT and CDR2 FYEKMQ (reference sequence). The CDR3 is CASSPSLAFSTDTQYF. CDR3 bases: TGTGCCAGCAGCCCCTCCCTGGCTTTCAGCACAGATACGCAGTATTTT. Filled out from reference TRBV13 and TRBJ2-3, the complete variable domain reads AAGVIQSPRHLIKEKRETATLKCYPIPRHDTVYWYQQGPGQDPQFLISFYEKMQSDKGSIPDRFSAQQFSDYHSELNMSSLELGDSALYFCASSPSLAFSTDTQYFGPGTRLTVL.

This clone was observed many times. This chain uses TRBV4-2 with TRBJ2-2, with 8 bases aligning to TRBD2. The CDR3 length is 14 residues. Losses at the gene ends were 6 bases for V and 5 bases for J; bases not matched to a gene: 5. The germline V gene encodes CDR1 LGHNA and CDR2 YNFKEQ. For the CDR3, the DNA is TGTGCCAGCAGGACCGGGGGGGGGACCGGGGAGCTGTTTTTT. It yields the protein CASRTGGGTGELFF.